This entry concerns a single TCR beta chain. Its specificity is unknown. Libraries were prepared by immunoSEQ multiplex PCR; TCRdb keeps only in-frame clonotypes and omits some of them. The table has 90,000 or so clones, about 87% seen once; the top ten hold around 1.6%. The data were obtained in a study of OX40 agonist ivuxolimab in advanced cancers. Background on the study: Dose-escalation patients were diagnosed with hepatocellular carcinoma, melanoma, renal cell cancer or head and neck cancer.

Study results and caveats: No antigen was identified for the clonally expanded peripheral T cells.

Looked up from germline, CDR1 is SGHVS and CDR2 is FQNEAQ. The CDR3 length is 17 residues. V lost 5 bases to trimming and J lost 4 bases, with 23 bases between them. Blood got drawn at baseline, again on cycle 4 day 1, and then on cycle 7 day 1. This specimen consisted of CD4+ or CD8+ T cells sorted from blood, obtained in a trial of the OX40 agonist ivuxolimab. The TCR was taken from an adult with an advanced solid tumor such as melanoma, head and neck, liver or kidney cancer. The chain recombines TRBV7-8 with TRBJ1-2, with unresolved D. CDR3 nucleotides: TGTGCCAGCAGCCCGAAGCCCCCCCAGGTCCCCACCTATGGCTACACCTTC. Translated: CASSPKPPQVPTYGYTF.